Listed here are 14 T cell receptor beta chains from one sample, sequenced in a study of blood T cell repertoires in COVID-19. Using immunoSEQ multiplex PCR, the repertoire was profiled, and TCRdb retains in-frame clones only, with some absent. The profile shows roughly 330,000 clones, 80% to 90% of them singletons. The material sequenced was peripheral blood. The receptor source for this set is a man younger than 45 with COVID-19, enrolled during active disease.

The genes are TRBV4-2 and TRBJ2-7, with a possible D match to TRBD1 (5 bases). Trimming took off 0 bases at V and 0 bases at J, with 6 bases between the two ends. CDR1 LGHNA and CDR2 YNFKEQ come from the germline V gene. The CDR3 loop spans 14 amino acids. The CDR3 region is CASSQDRASYEQYF. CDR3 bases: TGTGCCAGCAGCCAAGACAGGGCCTCCTACGAGCAGTACTTC.

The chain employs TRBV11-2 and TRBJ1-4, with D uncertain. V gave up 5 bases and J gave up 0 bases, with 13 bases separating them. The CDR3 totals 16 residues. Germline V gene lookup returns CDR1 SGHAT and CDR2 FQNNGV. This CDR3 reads CASSVFAGATNEKLFF. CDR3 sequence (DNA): TGTGCCAGCAGCGTCTTTGCGGGTGCAACTAATGAAAAACTGTTTTTT.

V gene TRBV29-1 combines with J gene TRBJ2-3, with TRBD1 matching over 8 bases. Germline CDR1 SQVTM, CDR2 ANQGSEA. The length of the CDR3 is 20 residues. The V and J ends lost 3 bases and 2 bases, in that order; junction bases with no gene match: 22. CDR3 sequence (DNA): TGCAGCGTTGAGGGGCAGGGGGCGAGTCCGGGTGAGTTTGTCACAGATACGCAGTATTTT. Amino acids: CSVEGQGASPGEFVTDTQYF.

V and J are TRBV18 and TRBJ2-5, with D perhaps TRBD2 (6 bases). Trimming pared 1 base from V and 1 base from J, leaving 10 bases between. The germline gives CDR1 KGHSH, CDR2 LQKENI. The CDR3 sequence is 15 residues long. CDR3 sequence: CASSPLGGPQETQYF. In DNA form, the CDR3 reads TGTGCCAGCTCACCACTGGGAGGCCCCCAAGAGACCCAGTACTTC. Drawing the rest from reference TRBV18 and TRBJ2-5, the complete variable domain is NAGVMQNPRHLVRRRGQEARLRCSPMKGHSHVYWYRQLPEEGLKFMVYLQKENIIDESGMPKERFSAEFPKEGPSILRIQQVVRGDSAAYFCASSPLGGPQETQYFGPGTRLLVL.

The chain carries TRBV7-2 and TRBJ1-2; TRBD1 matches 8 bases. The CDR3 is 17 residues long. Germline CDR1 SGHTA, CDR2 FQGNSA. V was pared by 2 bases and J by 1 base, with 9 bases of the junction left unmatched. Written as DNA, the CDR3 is TGTGCCAGCAGCTTAAAAGCAGGGGGCGGAGGTAACTATGGCTACACCTTC. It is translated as CASSLKAGGGGNYGYTF.

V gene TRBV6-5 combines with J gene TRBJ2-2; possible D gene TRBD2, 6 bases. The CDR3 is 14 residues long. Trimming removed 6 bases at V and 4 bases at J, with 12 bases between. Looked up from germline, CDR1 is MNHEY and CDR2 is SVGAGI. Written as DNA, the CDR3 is TGTGCCAGCAGGCGGATGACTAGCACCGGGGAGCTGTTTTTT. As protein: CASRRMTSTGELFF.

CDR3 bases: TGTGCCAGCAGGGGGTCAGGGGAGCAGTACTTC. Residues: CASRGSGEQYF. This rearrangement joins TRBV27 to TRBJ2-7; TRBD1 might be the D (5 bases). V lost 6 bases to trimming and J lost 7 bases, with 10 bases between them. Germline V lookup: CDR1 MNHEY, CDR2 SMNVEV (reference sequence). This CDR3 is built from 11 residues.

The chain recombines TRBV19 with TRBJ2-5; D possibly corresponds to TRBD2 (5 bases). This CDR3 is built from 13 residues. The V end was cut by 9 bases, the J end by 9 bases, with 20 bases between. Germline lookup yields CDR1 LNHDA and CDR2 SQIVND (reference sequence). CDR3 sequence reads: CASRGLFPLAQYF. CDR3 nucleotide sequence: TGTGCCAGCCGCGGACTGTTCCCTTTGGCCCAGTACTTC. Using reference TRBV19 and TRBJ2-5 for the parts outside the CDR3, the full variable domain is DGGITQSPKYLFRKEGQNVTLSCEQNLNHDAMYWYRQDPGQGLRLIYYSQIVNDFQKGDIAEGYSVSREKKESFPLTVTSAQKNPTAFYLCASRGLFPLAQYFGPGTRLLVL.

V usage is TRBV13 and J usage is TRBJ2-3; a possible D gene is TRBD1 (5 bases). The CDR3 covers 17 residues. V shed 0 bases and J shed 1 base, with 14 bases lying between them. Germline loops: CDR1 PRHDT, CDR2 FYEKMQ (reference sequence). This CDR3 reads CASSLGHWGKGTDTQYF. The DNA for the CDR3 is TGTGCCAGCAGCTTAGGACATTGGGGCAAAGGCACAGATACGCAGTATTTT.

For the CDR3, the DNA is TGTGCCAGTAGTCCTAGCCAGACAGGGCCTTCACCGTTCTTC. Its translation is CASSPSQTGPSPFF. This chain connects TRBV19 to TRBJ2-1; 7 nucleotides line up with TRBD1. CDR1 and CDR2 (germline): LNHDA, SQIVND (reference sequence). V trimming: 5 bases; J trimming: 15 bases; junction bases outside the gene matches: 16. This CDR3 spans 14 amino acids.

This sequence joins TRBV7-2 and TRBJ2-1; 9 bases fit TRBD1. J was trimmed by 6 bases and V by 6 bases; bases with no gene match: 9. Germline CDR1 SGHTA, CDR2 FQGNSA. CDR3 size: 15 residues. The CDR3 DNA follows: TGTGCCAGCAGTTCTGACAGGGGGGCTCGCAATGAGCAGTTCTTC. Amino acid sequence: CASSSDRGARNEQFF.

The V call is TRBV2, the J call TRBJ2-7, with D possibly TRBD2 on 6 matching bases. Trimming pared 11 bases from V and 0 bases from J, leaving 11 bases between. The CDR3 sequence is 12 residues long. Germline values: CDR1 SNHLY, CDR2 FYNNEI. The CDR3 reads CAGRSSSYEQYF. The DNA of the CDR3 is TGTGCCGGGAGGAGCAGCTCCTACGAGCAGTACTTC.

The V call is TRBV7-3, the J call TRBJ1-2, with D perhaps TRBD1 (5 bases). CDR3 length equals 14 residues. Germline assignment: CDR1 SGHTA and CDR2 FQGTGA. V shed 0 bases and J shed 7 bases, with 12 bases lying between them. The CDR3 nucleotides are TGTGCCAGCAGCTTAACGGAGGGGACGGGTGGCTACACCTTC. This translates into CASSLTEGTGGYTF.

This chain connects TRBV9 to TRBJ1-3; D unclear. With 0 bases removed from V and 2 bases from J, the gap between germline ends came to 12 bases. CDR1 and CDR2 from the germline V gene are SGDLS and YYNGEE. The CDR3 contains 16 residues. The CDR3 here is CASSVEEGRTGNTIYF. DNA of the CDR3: TGTGCCAGCAGCGTAGAGGAGGGTAGGACTGGAAACACCATATATTTT.